Listed below are T cell receptor beta chains from one sample, sequenced in a study of shared clonotypes between healthy human individuals. The assay was immunoSEQ multiplex PCR, and TCRdb's table has in-frame clones only and misses some. Among around 99,000 clones listed, 60% to 70% were seen once. The sequencing sample was made of memory CD8+ T cells sorted from blood. These receptors were collected from a man in his thirties or forties in good health. The CDR3 runs from the conserved cysteine through the conserved F or W. The order of the fields is J gene, CDR3 length, V gene, CDR3 protein.

j_call: TRBJ1-2
cdr3_length: 17
v_call: TRBV18
cdr3_aa: CASSPITGTGGQPGYTF

j_call: TRBJ1-2
cdr3_length: 14
v_call: TRBV28
cdr3_aa: CASSYIGQGGGYTF

j_call: TRBJ2-7
cdr3_length: 17
v_call: TRBV13
cdr3_aa: CASSLRGGLAGSGEQYF

j_call: TRBJ1-2
cdr3_length: 14
v_call: TRBV5-4
cdr3_aa: CASSPDRGGYGYTF

j_call: TRBJ2-6
cdr3_length: 15
v_call: TRBV6-5
cdr3_aa: CASSYRESGANVLTF

j_call: TRBJ2-1
cdr3_length: 17
v_call: TRBV7-6
cdr3_aa: CASSLGVAGVSYNEQFF

j_call: TRBJ2-5
cdr3_length: 13
v_call: TRBV19
cdr3_aa: CASSIGVWETQYF

j_call: TRBJ2-7
cdr3_length: 15
v_call: TRBV5-7
cdr3_aa: CASSLGLAGTYEQYF

j_call: TRBJ2-7
cdr3_length: 11
v_call: TRBV11-2
cdr3_aa: CASSFGGEQYF

j_call: TRBJ1-5
cdr3_length: 13
v_call: TRBV2
cdr3_aa: CASSYMPAQPQHF

j_call: TRBJ1-1
cdr3_length: 13
v_call: TRBV5-6
cdr3_aa: CASSSGSRGEAFF

j_call: TRBJ2-1
cdr3_length: 15
v_call: TRBV10-3
cdr3_aa: CAISESSVAYNEQFF

j_call: TRBJ1-5
cdr3_length: 14
v_call: TRBV6-1
cdr3_aa: CASSEGQGNQPQHF

j_call: TRBJ1-1
cdr3_length: 14
v_call: TRBV7-9
cdr3_aa: CASSRPDGNTEAFF

j_call: TRBJ2-1
cdr3_length: 17
v_call: TRBV28
cdr3_aa: CASSPLTSGSLHNEQFF

j_call: TRBJ2-3
cdr3_length: 13
v_call: TRBV5-6
cdr3_aa: CASSLQGGDTQYF

j_call: TRBJ1-5
cdr3_length: 12
v_call: TRBV30
cdr3_aa: CAWSRQAQPQHF

j_call: TRBJ2-3
cdr3_length: 12
v_call: TRBV6-1
cdr3_aa: CASSETSATQYF

j_call: TRBJ2-1
cdr3_length: 16
v_call: TRBV7-8
cdr3_aa: CASSFGAGGGYNEQFF

j_call: TRBJ2-3
cdr3_length: 16
v_call: TRBV11-2
cdr3_aa: CASSFGQGVDTDTQYF

j_call: TRBJ2-7
cdr3_length: 15
v_call: TRBV6-1
cdr3_aa: CASSGGLGDAYEQYF

j_call: TRBJ1-1
cdr3_length: 16
v_call: TRBV10-3
cdr3_aa: CATGARGHQSPTEAFF

j_call: TRBJ2-3
cdr3_length: 16
v_call: TRBV11-2
cdr3_aa: CASSLGIGLAGDTQYF

j_call: TRBJ2-1
cdr3_length: 15
v_call: TRBV6-1
cdr3_aa: CASSVASGEYNEQFF

j_call: TRBJ2-7
cdr3_length: 13
v_call: TRBV6-1
cdr3_aa: CASSIVGAYEQYF

j_call: TRBJ1-2
cdr3_length: 15
v_call: TRBV7-2
cdr3_aa: CASSIHGTATYGYTF

j_call: TRBJ2-6
cdr3_length: 16
v_call: TRBV29-1
cdr3_aa: CSVVWTPSSGANVLTF

j_call: TRBJ1-5
cdr3_length: 18
v_call: TRBV5-8
cdr3_aa: CASSSRPGSAVGNQPQHF

j_call: TRBJ1-2
cdr3_length: 14
v_call: TRBV29-1
cdr3_aa: CSVGDSFGRNGYTF

j_call: TRBJ1-5
cdr3_length: 14
v_call: TRBV25-1
cdr3_aa: CASSERDSNQPQHF

j_call: TRBJ1-1
cdr3_length: 15
v_call: TRBV5-6
cdr3_aa: CASSQGPFKNTEAFF

j_call: TRBJ2-5
cdr3_length: 17
v_call: TRBV5-6
cdr3_aa: CASSFRTSGRDPGTQYF

j_call: TRBJ1-4
cdr3_length: 15
v_call: TRBV9
cdr3_aa: CASSVEGGAGEKLFF